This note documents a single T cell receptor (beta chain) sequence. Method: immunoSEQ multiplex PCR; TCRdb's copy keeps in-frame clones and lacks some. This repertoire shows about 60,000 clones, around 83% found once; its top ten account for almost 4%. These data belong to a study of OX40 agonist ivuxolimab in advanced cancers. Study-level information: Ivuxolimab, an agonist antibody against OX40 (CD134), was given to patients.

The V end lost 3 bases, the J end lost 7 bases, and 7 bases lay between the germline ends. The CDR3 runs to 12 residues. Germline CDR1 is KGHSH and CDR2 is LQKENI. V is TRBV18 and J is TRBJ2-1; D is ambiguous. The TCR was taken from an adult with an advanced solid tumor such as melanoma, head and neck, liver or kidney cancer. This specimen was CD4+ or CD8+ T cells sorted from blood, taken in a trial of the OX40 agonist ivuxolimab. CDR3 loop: CASSPRLNEQFF. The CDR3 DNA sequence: TGTGCCAGCTCACCGAGACTGAATGAGCAGTTCTTC.